This TCR beta chain was documented in a study of post-analysis software for immune sequencing data. Study-level points and caveats: Four to six TRBV segments were significantly more frequent in patients than in controls. TRBV5-6, TRBV5-1 and TRBV20-1 were among these segments. Comparison with controls showed significantly lower normalized Chao1 diversity in multiple sclerosis patients.

This clonotype was counted at least ten times. Its antigen is not identified. CDR1 and CDR2 (germline): SGHRS, YFSETQ. The CDR3 is 15 amino acids. Trimming removed 2 bases from V and 1 base from J, with 12 bases in between. Researchers reported that TCR beta cDNA libraries carried unique molecular identifiers. A population of roughly 0.9 to 11 million T cells gave rise to roughly 490,000 cDNA molecules. Via MiXCR, TCRdb re-called the PCR reads, giving one row per CDR3 protein. The repertoire holds under 200,000 distinct CDR3 sequences, with roughly 28% as singletons. The J gene is TRBJ2-5, the V gene TRBV5-1; D possibly uses TRBD1 or TRBD2 (5 bases each). The TCR comes from a girl younger than 18 with multiple sclerosis. Sequenced sample: blood. CDR3 protein: CASSFPLGTQETQYF. CDR3 sequence (DNA): TGCGCCAGCAGCTTTCCGTTGGGGACCCAAGAGACCCAGTACTTC. Combining the CDR3 with reference TRBV5-1 and TRBJ2-5 gives the whole variable domain KAGVTQTPRYLIKTRGQQVTLSCSPISGHRSVSWYQQTPGQGLQFLFEYFSETQRNKGNFPGRFSGRQFSNSRSEMNVSTLELGDSALYLCASSFPLGTQETQYFGPGTRLLVL.